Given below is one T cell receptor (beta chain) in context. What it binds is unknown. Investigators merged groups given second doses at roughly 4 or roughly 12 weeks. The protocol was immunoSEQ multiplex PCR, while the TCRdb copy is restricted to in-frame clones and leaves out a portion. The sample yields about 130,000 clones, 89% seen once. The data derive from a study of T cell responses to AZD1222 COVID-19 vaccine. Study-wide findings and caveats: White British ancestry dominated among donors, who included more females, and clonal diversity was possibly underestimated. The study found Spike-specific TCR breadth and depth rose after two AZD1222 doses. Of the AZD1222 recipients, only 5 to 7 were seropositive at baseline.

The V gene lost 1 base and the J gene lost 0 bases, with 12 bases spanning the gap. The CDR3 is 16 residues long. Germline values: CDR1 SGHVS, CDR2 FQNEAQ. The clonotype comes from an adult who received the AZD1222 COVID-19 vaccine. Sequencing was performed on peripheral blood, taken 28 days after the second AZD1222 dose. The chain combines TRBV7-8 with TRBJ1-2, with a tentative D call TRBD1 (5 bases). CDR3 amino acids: CASSLGAGPTNYGYTF. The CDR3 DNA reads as TGTGCCAGCAGCTTAGGGGCAGGGCCCACTAACTATGGCTACACCTTC.